This TCR beta chain was sequenced in a study of shared clonotypes between healthy human individuals. The wider study: The plates for each donor numbered three CD4 naive, three CD4 memory, two CD8 naive and one CD8 memory.

Clones were read by immunoSEQ multiplex PCR, and TCRdb kept only the in-frame ones, dropping some. Of 2 million to 2.5 million clones listed, more than 85% are singletons. Germline V gene data show CDR1 as SSHAT and CDR2 as FNYEAQ (reference sequence). This CDR3 has 14 residues. Deletions cut 1 base from V and 4 bases from J, with 10 bases between. This receptor was taken from a man between 18 and 35 years old in good health. Some clones in this sample may be carry-over from other donors' samples. Sequenced sample: naive CD4+ T cells from PBMCs. Indicated subset: CD45RA+ positively selected. The chain recombines TRBV7-7 with TRBJ2-5; D ambiguous. CDR3 nucleotide sequence: TGTGCCAGCAGCTTAGGGGTACTGGGAGAGACCCAGTACTTC. Its protein product is CASSLGVLGETQYF.